In its sample, the clone carrying this T cell receptor (beta chain) was seen many times. This record belongs to a study of blood T cells in healthy people across ages. The CDR3 sequence is 14 residues long. Per germline, CDR1 DFQATT and CDR2 SNEGSKA (reference sequence). The V end lost 3 bases, the J end lost 5 bases, and 11 bases lay between the germline ends. The second PCR ran about 6 to 12 cycles with a sample-barcoded 5' primer and J-beta primers. TCRdb re-called the 5' RACE reads through MiXCR, storing one row per CDR3 protein. The sample carries around 500,000 distinct CDR3 sequences, 40% to 55% recorded once.

This chain uses TRBV20-1 with TRBJ1-6; D might be TRBD1 (5 bases). The TCR was taken from a man at least 80 years old in good health. Sequenced: blood. CDR3 sequence: CSARGGTNNSPLHF. CDR3 sequence (DNA): TGCAGTGCTAGGGGGGGAACTAATAATTCACCCCTCCACTTT.